The 5 T cell receptor beta chains presented below share a single source sample, sequenced in a study of beta chain features in type 1 diabetes (dated by TCRdb to the late 2010s). No antigen is known for these receptors. The paper's findings and limits, for the study overall: A moderate but significant shortening of TCRB CDR3 length was observed in type 1 diabetes patients in all four CD4+ subsets.

The library was obtained by the immunoSEQ multiplex PCR assay. The entire isolated RNA was reverse transcribed using the High Capacity cDNA Reverse Transcription Kit, and thus expressed TCRB transcripts were sequenced. TCRdb retrieved this table from immuneACCESS and kept in-frame rearrangements only. Not all clones are present; in checked studies, unresolved V genes account for under half, and no reason is known for the remainder. This sample is represented by around 710,000 clones; 9.5% to 15% of them were singletons. The ten largest clones add up to more than 0.09% of the sample. Sequencing input: naive CD4+ T cells from blood. According to the study, the label for this sample's cell subset or site signals: true naive CD4+ T cells. These receptors all come from a man aged 30 to 39 with type 1 diabetes.

This clone occurred a few times. Different DNA sequences within this sample yield the same CDR3. This sequence joins TRBV9 and TRBJ2-2, with no clear D. CDR3 length equals 12 residues. Germline V gene data show CDR1 as SGDLS and CDR2 as YYNGEE. V lost 0 bases to trimming and J lost 6 bases, with 3 bases between them. The CDR3 reads CASSVVSGELFF. CDR3 nucleotides: TGTGCCAGCAGCGTAGTTTCCGGGGAGCTGTTTTTT.

The chain carries TRBV30 and TRBJ1-2; D perhaps matches TRBD1 (5 bases). This CDR3 spans 15 amino acids. The ends were cut back, 3 bases at V and 6 bases at J, with 20 bases in the middle. Germline V gives CDR1 GTSNPN, CDR2 SVGIG (reference sequence). This CDR3 is CAWRWGPTNVHGYTF. Here the CDR3 DNA reads TGTGCCTGGAGATGGGGACCCACAAACGTCCATGGCTACACCTTC.

This clone was counted between two and nine times. This sequence joins TRBV30 and TRBJ2-3, with D possibly being TRBD1 (6 bases). Germline V gene data show CDR1 as GTSNPN and CDR2 as SVGIG (reference sequence). The CDR3 is 14 amino acids. Between the trimmed V and J ends, which lost 1 base and 3 bases, there was a span of 11 bases. The DNA of the CDR3 is TGTGCCTGGAGTGCTACAGGGTTTACAGATACGCAGTATTTT. It translates to CAWSATGFTDTQYF.

This chain uses TRBV2 with TRBJ1-5; D gene ambiguous. The CDR3 consists of 12 residues. The V end lost 6 bases, the J end lost 4 bases, and 7 bases lay between the germline ends. CDR1 is SNHLY, CDR2 FYNNEI, per germline. DNA of the CDR3: TGTGCCAGCAGCCCGGATAATCAGCCCCAGCATTTT. Its protein product is CASSPDNQPQHF.

This clone was found a few times. The junction shows a germline mismatch at one end, possibly a read error. The genes are TRBV30 and TRBJ1-5; 9 bases match TRBD1. Germline V gene sequence: CDR1 GTSNPN, CDR2 SVGIG (reference sequence). This CDR3 spans 18 amino acids. CDR3 loop: CAWSDPGQGRYSYQSQHF. Here the CDR3 DNA reads TGTGCCTGGAGTGACCCCGGACAGGGGCGCTACTCTTATCAGTCCCAGCATTTT. The whole variable domain, remainder taken from reference TRBV30 and TRBJ1-5, is SQTIHQWPATLVQPVGSPLSLECTVEGTSNPNLYWYRQAAGRGLQLLFYSVGIGQISSEVPQNLSASRPQDRQFILSSKKLLLSDSGFYLCAWSDPGQGRYSYQSQHFGDGTRLSIL.